This T cell receptor (beta chain) originates from a study of CXCR3-negative and CXCR3-positive naive CD8 T cells. The germline V gene has CDR1 MNHEY and CDR2 SVGAGI. There are 15 residues in the CDR3. Study-wide results and caveats: TRB CDR3s were more hydrophobic in CXCR3-positive than in CXCR3-negative naive cells.

UMI-labeled 5' RACE yielded the TRB cDNA libraries. For each CDR3 protein, TCRdb gives one entry from its re-call of the 5' RACE reads, without DNA. The listing contains more than 100,000 distinct CDR3 sequences. Concerning this clonotype: What it recognizes is unknown.

The receptor's source is a human donor in good health. Some clones in this sample may be carry-over from other donors' samples. V gene TRBV6-5 combines with J gene TRBJ1-1. Sequenced sample: naive CXCR3+ CD8+ T cells from blood. Subset given: CD45RO-CCR7+CD27+CD95- naive CD8+ T cells expressing CXCR3 (TNR3+). The CDR3 loop reads CASTLGPDINTEAFF.